This T cell receptor beta chain originates from a study of T cells in narcolepsy. Trimming stripped 1 base from V and 3 bases from J, with 10 bases between. The CDR3 totals 14 residues. Germline values: CDR1 SGHVS, CDR2 FNYEAQ. The method was immunoSEQ multiplex PCR; TCRdb's version includes in-frame clones alone and lacks a portion of them. The sample carries 17,000 or so clones, 72% recorded once. The gene calls are TRBV7-6 and TRBJ2-7, with TRBD1 as a possible D gene (5 bases). The clonotype comes from a human donor with narcolepsy. The sample was CD45RA- memory CD8+ T cells from PBMCs. CDR3 nucleotides: TGTGCCAGCAGCTTAGAGCAGGGTAGCTACGAGCAGTACTTC. Translation gives CASSLEQGSYEQYF.